A single sample gave rise to the 23 T cell receptor beta chains below, sequenced in a study of blood T cell repertoires in COVID-19. Generated by immunoSEQ multiplex PCR, the TCRdb table keeps only in-frame clones and is missing some. The data show about 120,000 clones, with 90% seen just once and 1.8% held by the top ten. The sample taken for sequencing was peripheral blood. The receptors were gathered from a human donor with active COVID-19. The donor label of this sample is uncertain.

The chain couples TRBV5-1 to TRBJ1-4; the match to TRBD1 covers 7 bases. V trimming: 3 bases; J trimming: 3 bases; junction bases outside the gene matches: 5. This CDR3 has 15 amino acids. CDR1 and CDR2 (germline): SGHRS, YFSETQ. CDR3 nucleotide sequence: TGCGCCAGCAGCTCTAGGGGGCCCCCTAATGAAAAACTGTTTTTT. Protein product: CASSSRGPPNEKLFF.

The V gene is TRBV27, the J gene TRBJ1-5; no clear D. This CDR3 is built from 13 residues. Germline values: CDR1 MNHEY, CDR2 SMNVEV (reference sequence). The ends were cut back, 5 bases at V and 5 bases at J, with 10 bases in the middle. The CDR3 loop is CASSNQVYQPQHF. The CDR3 bases are TGTGCCAGCAGTAATCAGGTATATCAGCCCCAGCATTTT.

CDR3 sequence: CASSLLPRGPYNEQFF. In DNA, the CDR3 is TGCGCCAGCAGCCTTCTCCCCAGGGGTCCCTACAATGAGCAGTTCTTC. The gene calls are TRBV5-1 and TRBJ2-1, with TRBD1 as a possible D gene (6 bases). The V gene's germline CDR1 is SGHRS and CDR2 YFSETQ. This CDR3 contains 16 residues. Trimming cost V 4 bases and J 2 bases, with 16 bases left between them.

The gene calls are TRBV7-9 and TRBJ2-2, with D tentatively TRBD2 (6 bases). Per the germline V gene, CDR1 is SEHNR and CDR2 is FQNEAQ (reference sequence). With 5 bases removed from V and 2 bases from J, the gap between germline ends came to 12 bases. The CDR3 is made up of 15 amino acids. Written as DNA, the CDR3 is TGTGCCAGCAGCGATTGGGGGGTCAACACCGGGGAGCTGTTTTTT. Its protein is CASSDWGVNTGELFF.

This rearrangement joins TRBV15 to TRBJ1-2; perhaps TRBD1 as D (6 bases). Germline lookup yields CDR1 LNHNV and CDR2 YYDKDF (reference sequence). This CDR3 has 16 residues. V was pared by 5 bases and J by 0 bases, with 16 bases between. This chain's CDR3 is CATSSRQDLSNYGYTF. The CDR3 DNA reads TGTGCCACCAGCTCCCGACAGGACCTATCTAACTATGGCTACACCTTC.

This chain connects TRBV7-8 to TRBJ2-3, with TRBD2 matching over 10 bases. This CDR3 comprises 17 residues. V shed 1 base and J 1 base; nucleotides not matched to a gene: 5. CDR1 is SGHVS and CDR2 is FQNEAQ in the germline V gene. CDR3: CASSLDPSGGRTDTQYF. The DNA of the CDR3 is TGTGCCAGCAGCTTAGACCCTAGCGGGGGCCGCACAGATACGCAGTATTTT.

CDR3 coding DNA: TGTGCCAGCAGTGCCGACCTGAGGACTGAAGCTTTCTTT. Translated: CASSADLRTEAFF. The chain employs TRBV6-2 or TRBV6-3 and TRBJ1-1; D ambiguous. Between the trimmed V and J ends, which lost 5 bases and 5 bases, there was a span of 12 bases. The CDR3 is made up of 13 amino acids. The germline V gene encodes CDR1 MNHEY and CDR2 SVGEGT.

The genes are TRBV7-9 and TRBJ1-1; D ambiguous. The length of the CDR3 is 13 residues. Per germline, CDR1 SEHNR and CDR2 FQNEAQ (reference sequence). Trimming removed 3 bases at V and 4 bases at J, with 9 bases between. The CDR3 is CASSFIGVTEAFF. CDR3 DNA sequence: TGTGCCAGCAGCTTCATCGGGGTCACTGAAGCTTTCTTT.

This chain links TRBV19 with TRBJ2-5; possibly TRBD2 for D (6 bases). V was trimmed by 10 bases and J by 7 bases, leaving 25 bases between them. The CDR3 extends over 15 amino acids. The germline CDR1 and CDR2 sequences are LNHDA and SQIVND (reference sequence). The DNA for the CDR3 is TGTGCCACCGCAGAACCGGGACTCGAACGGGGGACCCAGTACTTC. Its translation: CATAEPGLERGTQYF.

The rearrangement joins TRBV29-1 to TRBJ1-2, with 7 bases aligning to TRBD1. CDR3 size: 12 residues. The germline CDR1 and CDR2 sequences are SQVTM and ANQGSEA. The ends lost 6 bases at V and 3 bases at J; junction bases unmatched: 4. CDR3 residues: CSVRDSDYGYTF. The CDR3, as DNA: TGCAGCGTCAGGGACAGCGACTATGGCTACACCTTC.

The chain joins TRBV4-1 to TRBJ1-4; TRBD1 is a possible D gene (5 bases). V was shortened by 4 bases and J by 8 bases, with 17 bases between the two germline ends. There are 15 residues in the CDR3. Germline CDR1 reads MGHRA; CDR2 reads YSYEKL. The CDR3 DNA reads TGCGCCAGCAGCCCCACCCCGGCCGGGGGAGAAAAACTGTTTTTT. Translated, it gives CASSPTPAGGEKLFF.

This clone came up once. The rearrangement links TRBV27 to TRBJ2-1, with TRBD1 matching over 9 bases. CDR3 length equals 12 residues. From germline, CDR1 is MNHEY and CDR2 SMNVEV (reference sequence). V dropped 8 bases and J dropped 6; count of bases not matched to a gene: 2. The CDR3 DNA follows: TGTGCCAGCCAACAGGGGGCCAATGAGCAGTTCTTC. Translating it yields CASQQGANEQFF.

The chain has TRBV15 and TRBJ1-3, with 8 bases that match TRBD1. V gave up 1 base and J gave up 8 bases; unmatched junction bases: 19. Germline CDR1 reads LNHNV; CDR2 reads YYDKDF (reference sequence). The CDR3 consists of 19 residues. This CDR3 reads CATSRGPPRQGAVVDTIYF. The DNA of the CDR3 is TGTGCCACCAGCAGAGGCCCACCCCGGCAGGGGGCGGTTGTGGACACCATATATTTT.

V gene TRBV7-9 combines with J gene TRBJ2-5; a possible D gene is TRBD2 (6 bases). The CDR3 contains 13 residues. Trimming removed 5 bases from V and 1 base from J, with 8 bases in between. Germline CDR1 reads SEHNR; CDR2 reads FQNEAQ (reference sequence). The CDR3 nucleotides read TGTGCCAGCAGCGCGGGGTTCCAAGAGACCCAGTACTTC. Translated: CASSAGFQETQYF.

The chain has TRBV19 and TRBJ2-3; TRBD2 aligns across 10 bases. Trimming removed 6 bases from V and 3 bases from J; junction bases left unmatched: 6. This CDR3 contains 15 residues. In germline, CDR1 is LNHDA, CDR2 SQIVND (reference sequence). The CDR3 spells CASRSSGGATDTQYF. The CDR3 nucleotides are TGTGCCAGTAGATCCAGCGGGGGGGCGACAGATACGCAGTATTTT.

V usage is TRBV29-1 and J usage is TRBJ1-2, with D tentatively TRBD1 (5 bases). Germline V gene lookup returns CDR1 SQVTM and CDR2 ANQGSEA. The CDR3 runs 12 residues. CDR3 residues: CTTWTGDGGYTF. The CDR3 DNA sequence: TGCACCACCTGGACGGGGGATGGCGGCTACACCTTC.

A few counts support this clone. This chain uses TRBV5-1 with TRBJ2-3, with TRBD2 matching over 8 bases. V lost 3 bases to trimming and J lost 3 bases; unmatched junction nucleotides: 9. CDR1 SGHRS and CDR2 YFSETQ come from the germline V gene. This CDR3 is 16 amino acids long. CDR3 protein: CASSSQGLGVTDTQYF. The CDR3 bases are TGCGCCAGCAGCTCACAGGGACTAGGGGTGACAGATACGCAGTATTTT.

The CDR3 is CATRGQGADTQYF. The CDR3 DNA sequence: TGTGCCACTAGGGGACAGGGCGCAGATACGCAGTATTTT. J is TRBJ2-3 and V is TRBV19; 9 bases map to TRBD1. V shed 10 bases, J shed 4 bases, and the junction held 6 bases outside the gene matches. Germline V lookup: CDR1 LNHDA, CDR2 SQIVND (reference sequence). The CDR3 totals 13 residues.

The gene calls are TRBV15 and TRBJ2-3; D perhaps matches TRBD1 (5 bases). Deletions cut 0 bases from V and 7 bases from J, with 14 bases between. This CDR3 region has 15 residues. Germline V gene data show CDR1 as LNHNV and CDR2 as YYDKDF (reference sequence). CDR3 in DNA: TGTGCCACCAGCAGAGATATGTGGGGCAGGTATACGCAGTATTTT. As protein: CATSRDMWGRYTQYF.

Remarks on this clone: This sample includes further DNA sequences coding for the same CDR3. The chain has TRBV6-2 or TRBV6-3 and TRBJ1-5, with 7 bases fitting TRBD1. Germline-derived CDR1 and CDR2 are MNHEY and SVGEGT. The CDR3 is made up of 15 amino acids. The trim removed 6 bases at V and 0 bases at J, leaving 5 bases unmatched. The CDR3 DNA follows: TGTGCCAGCAGCCGGGACAGTAATAGCAATCAGCCCCAGCATTTT. As protein: CASSRDSNSNQPQHF.

In nucleotides, the CDR3 is TGTGCCAGCAGTGGCCAGGGGGACAGCCTGCGGGACACCATATATTTT. Encoded protein: CASSGQGDSLRDTIYF. The chain couples TRBV2 to TRBJ1-3, with 7 bases lining up with TRBD1. In germline, CDR1 is SNHLY, CDR2 FYNNEI. The CDR3 extends over 16 amino acids. V shed 4 bases and J 8 bases; nucleotides not matched to a gene: 14.

The chain joins TRBV7-9 to TRBJ1-1; D is ambiguous. V lost 3 bases and J 7 bases, leaving 12 bases between the germline ends. CDR3 length: 13 residues. CDR1 is SEHNR, CDR2 FQNEAQ, per germline (reference sequence). The chain's CDR3 is CASSFALLREAFF. The CDR3 DNA is TGTGCCAGCAGCTTCGCCCTTTTGCGTGAAGCTTTCTTT.

The chain combines TRBV11-2 with TRBJ2-7, with D perhaps TRBD1 (7 bases). The CDR3 is 17 residues long. V lost 0 bases and J 6 bases, leaving 21 bases between the germline ends. Germline CDR1 reads SGHAT; CDR2 reads FQNNGV. The CDR3 DNA reads TGTGCCAGCAGCTTAGAATTGGGCAGGGGCCAGGGGGGCGAGCAGTACTTC. Protein product: CASSLELGRGQGGEQYF.